Below, 14 T cell receptor beta chains from the same sample are listed, as sequenced in a study of blood T cells in healthy people across ages. Using a J-beta primer mix together with a sample-barcoded 5' primer, a second PCR was run for roughly 6 to 12 cycles. A single record per CDR3 protein comes from TCRdb applying MiXCR to the 5' RACE reads. The sample gives roughly 1 million distinct CDR3 sequences, approximately 25% of which show up once; about 0.69% is in the top ten. These data are also associated with another study on T cells of mothers and their children.

Source material: blood. The origin of the receptors is a girl aged 2 to 10 in good health.

This clonotype appeared a few times. The chain combines TRBV12-3 or TRBV12-4 with TRBJ2-7; 7 nucleotides align to TRBD1. V lost 3 bases and J lost 2; bases outside the gene matches: 7. This CDR3 contains 15 residues. The CDR3 nucleotides are TGTGCCAGCAGTTTTCACCGGGACAGTCCCTACGAGCAGTACTTC. Translating gives CASSFHRDSPYEQYF.

The V and J genes are TRBV12-3 or TRBV12-4 and TRBJ2-1; D gene uncertain. The CDR3 is made up of 14 amino acids. Trimming removed 5 bases from V and 1 base from J, with 9 bases in between. This CDR3 is CASSPETSYNEQFF. CDR3 DNA sequence: TGTGCCAGCAGTCCGGAGACATCCTACAATGAGCAGTTCTTC.

This clonotype appeared a few times. The chain combines TRBV19 with TRBJ1-1; 7 positions match TRBD1. V was clipped by 10 bases and J by 6 bases; unmatched bases: 8. This CDR3 is built from 12 residues. Germline CDR1 reads LNHDA; CDR2 reads SQIVND (reference sequence). The CDR3 reads CAIATGPSEAFF. CDR3 in DNA: TGTGCCATTGCGACAGGGCCCTCTGAAGCTTTCTTT.

A few counts support this clonotype. The genes are TRBV27 and TRBJ1-2, with 9 bases identical to TRBD1. V lost 4 bases to trimming and J lost 8 bases; unmatched junction nucleotides: 8. CDR1 is MNHEY and CDR2 is SMNVEV in the germline V gene (reference sequence). This CDR3 spans 14 amino acids. The chain's CDR3 is CASSYGDRAGGYTF. DNA of the CDR3: TGTGCCAGCAGTTACGGGGACAGGGCGGGCGGCTACACCTTC.

The chain employs TRBV29-1 and TRBJ2-3; 9 bases are shared with TRBD2. V lost 0 bases and J lost 2; bases outside the gene matches: 6. CDR3 length equals 16 residues. The germline CDR1 and CDR2 sequences are SQVTM and ANQGSEA. The chain's CDR3 is CSVEDPGGGATDTQYF. The CDR3 DNA reads TGCAGCGTTGAAGATCCAGGCGGGGGGGCCACAGATACGCAGTATTTT.

This clonotype was observed a handful of times. This sequence joins TRBV29-1 and TRBJ2-6; D is perhaps TRBD2 (6 bases). Germline values: CDR1 SQVTM, CDR2 ANQGSEA. V lost 4 bases to trimming and J lost 0 bases, with 13 bases between them. There are 16 residues in the CDR3. The CDR3 region has the DNA TGCAGCGTTGTGAAACAACTAGCCTCTGGGGCCAACGTCCTGACTTTC. Encoded protein: CSVVKQLASGANVLTF.

The chain couples TRBV7-2 to TRBJ2-5, with 11 bases matching TRBD2. V gave up 3 bases and J gave up 6 bases; unmatched junction bases: 9. In germline, CDR1 is SGHTA, CDR2 FQGNSA. CDR3 length: 16 amino acids. The CDR3 loop reads CASSLGQTSGAQTQYF. The CDR3 nucleotides are TGTGCCAGCAGCTTGGGACAGACTAGCGGGGCGCAGACCCAGTACTTC.

V and J are TRBV7-2 and TRBJ1-2; the D is unclear. The germline V and J ends were trimmed by 8 bases and 4 bases, with 5 bases remaining between them. The germline V gene encodes CDR1 SGHTA and CDR2 FQGNSA. This CDR3 is built from 10 residues. The CDR3 protein is CASDVYGYTF. The CDR3 region has the DNA TGTGCCAGCGATGTCTATGGCTACACCTTC.

This clonotype was observed a few times. The rearrangement joins TRBV12-3 or TRBV12-4 to TRBJ2-5; a possible D gene is TRBD2 (7 bases). V was clipped by 7 bases and J by 4 bases, with 16 bases between them. CDR3 length: 14 amino acids. The CDR3 nucleotides read TGTGCCAGCACACTTGGGGGAGGGGGAGAGACCCAGTACTTC. It translates to CASTLGGGGETQYF.

In this sample, this clonotype turned up a few times. The gene calls are TRBV7-9 and TRBJ2-6; 8 bases fit TRBD1. From germline, CDR1 is SEHNR and CDR2 FQNEAQ (reference sequence). V lost 11 bases and J lost 4; bases outside the gene matches: 10. The CDR3 loop spans 15 amino acids. The CDR3 region has the DNA TGTGCCGGGGAACAGGGGGTTATGGGGGCCAACGTCCTGACTTTC. Encoded protein: CAGEQGVMGANVLTF.

The chain is built from TRBV4-1 and TRBJ2-2; D remains ambiguous. Germline lookup yields CDR1 MGHRA and CDR2 YSYEKL. The CDR3 totals 15 residues. The V and J ends lost 1 base and 4 bases respectively, with 10 bases between them. DNA of the CDR3: TGCGCCAGCAGCCAAGTTTCCCGGAGCACCGGGGAGCTGTTTTTT. Its protein product is CASSQVSRSTGELFF.

This sequence joins TRBV29-1 and TRBJ2-4; TRBD1 is a possible D gene (5 bases). Germline V gene data show CDR1 as SQVTM and CDR2 as ANQGSEA. V lost 7 bases, J lost 8 bases, and 18 bases lay in between. The CDR3 is 13 residues long. The CDR3 DNA follows: TGCAGCGCCCTGACAGTCCTTGGGGACATTCAGTACTTC. Translated, it gives CSALTVLGDIQYF. The entire variable domain, with the rest obtained from reference TRBV29-1 and TRBJ2-4, is as follows: SAVISQKPSRDICQRGTSLTIQCQVDSQVTMMFWYRQQPGQSLTLIATANQGSEATYESGFVIDKFPISRPNLTFSTLTVSNMSPEDSSIYLCSALTVLGDIQYFGAGTRLSVL.

This clonotype occurred a few times. This chain joins TRBV6-2 or TRBV6-3 and TRBJ2-1, with TRBD2 matching over 7 bases. Germline values: CDR1 MNHEY, CDR2 SVGEGT. V lost 0 bases, J lost 7 bases, and 6 bases stayed unmatched. CDR3 length equals 15 residues. This chain's CDR3 is CASSYSSAGVNEQFF. The DNA of the CDR3 is TGTGCCAGCAGTTACTCTTCGGCGGGGGTGAATGAGCAGTTCTTC.

This clonotype was found a few times. The chain links TRBV6-1 to TRBJ2-5; D might be TRBD1 or TRBD2, each matching 6 bases. Germline lookup yields CDR1 MNHNS and CDR2 SASEGT. CDR3 length: 14 amino acids. Trimming took off 5 bases at V and 0 bases at J, with 10 bases between the two ends. For the CDR3, the DNA is TGTGCCAGCAGTCCGGGGGCGTACCAAGAGACCCAGTACTTC. This gives the protein CASSPGAYQETQYF.